These 14 T cell receptor beta chains originate from one sample sequenced in a study of OX40 agonist ivuxolimab in advanced cancers. This table comes from immunoSEQ multiplex PCR, and its TCRdb copy is limited to in-frame clones, with some not included. The data contain some 61,000 clones, about 90% of them seen just once; the ten biggest clones take up about 5.1%. This sample comprised CD4+ or CD8+ T cells sorted from blood, obtained in a trial of the OX40 agonist ivuxolimab. Every receptor here comes from an adult with an advanced solid tumor such as melanoma, head and neck, liver or kidney cancer.

This clone was seen just once. Relative to the germline gene, one junction end is altered; a read error may explain this. J is TRBJ2-5 and V is TRBV6-1, with TRBD1 matching over 8 bases. This CDR3 is 14 amino acids long. Germline V gene sequence: CDR1 MNHNS, CDR2 SASEGT. The CDR3 loop reads CASSEDRGMETQYF. The CDR3 nucleotides are TGTGCCAGCAGCGAAGACAGGGGTATGGAGACCCAGTACTTC.

This clone was detected only a few times. In DNA form, the CDR3 reads TGTGCCAGCAGTTTAGGGGGGACGGGCTACGAGCAGTACTTC. Translated: CASSLGGTGYEQYF. V and J are TRBV28 and TRBJ2-7; D perhaps matches TRBD2 (6 bases). Germline V gene lookup returns CDR1 MDHEN and CDR2 SYDVKM. The CDR3 loop spans 14 amino acids. V dropped 2 bases and J dropped 3 bases, with 11 bases sitting between them.

The gene calls are TRBV23-1 and TRBJ2-7; 11 bases fit TRBD2. TRBV23-1 is designated an ORF whose function remains uncertain. The CDR3 has 17 residues. J gave up 3 bases and V 6 bases, and 13 bases lay outside the gene matches. This chain's CDR3 is CASRRWRTSGCHYEQYF. In DNA, the CDR3 is TGCGCCAGCAGGAGGTGGCGGACTAGCGGGTGCCACTACGAGCAGTACTTC.

The chain employs TRBV10-1 and TRBJ1-3; the D is unclear. Trimming stripped 7 bases from V and 2 bases from J, with 9 bases between. CDR3 length: 13 residues. CDR1 WNHNN and CDR2 SYGVQD come from the germline V gene (reference sequence). CDR3 in DNA: TGCGCCAGCACTGACGGAACTGGAAACACCATATATTTT. Protein: CASTDGTGNTIYF.

This chain connects TRBV4-1 to TRBJ2-1, with D perhaps matching TRBD2 (6 bases). The CDR3 has 18 amino acids. V shed 2 bases and J shed 3 bases, with 20 bases lying between them. CDR1 is MGHRA and CDR2 is YSYEKL in the germline V gene. The DNA for the CDR3 is TGCGCCAGCAGCCAACCCTTTGGGGGGTCCTTCAACTACAATGAGCAGTTCTTC. Amino acids: CASSQPFGGSFNYNEQFF.

This sequence joins TRBV9 and TRBJ2-5; no clear D gene. V shed 0 bases and J shed 5 bases, with 14 bases lying between them. Per germline, CDR1 SGDLS and CDR2 YYNGEE. CDR3 length equals 15 residues. The CDR3 sequence is CASSVVSGQFETQYF. The DNA for the CDR3 is TGTGCCAGCAGCGTAGTTTCCGGGCAGTTTGAGACCCAGTACTTC.

The chain joins TRBV7-9 to TRBJ2-5, with TRBD1 identical over 7 bases. The CDR3 sequence is 14 residues long. V shed 5 bases and J 11 bases; nucleotides not matched to a gene: 14. Germline-derived CDR1 and CDR2 are SEHNR and FQNEAQ (reference sequence). The CDR3: CASSRPGQMGEQYF. CDR3 coding DNA: TGTGCCAGCAGCAGACCGGGACAGATGGGGGAGCAGTACTTC.

The gene calls are TRBV27 and TRBJ2-7; 9 nucleotides match TRBD1. V lost 6 bases and J lost 6; bases outside the gene matches: 12. Germline V gene lookup returns CDR1 MNHEY and CDR2 SMNVEV (reference sequence). CDR3 length: 15 amino acids. This CDR3 is CASRRLGTGSSEQYF. CDR3 coding DNA: TGTGCCAGCAGGCGTCTCGGGACAGGGTCTAGCGAGCAGTACTTC.

The chain uses TRBV9 and TRBJ1-1, with 8 bases that match TRBD1. The germline V gene encodes CDR1 SGDLS and CDR2 YYNGEE. Trimming at V came to 0 bases and at J to 5 bases, leaving 9 bases not matched to a gene. This CDR3 is built from 16 residues. CDR3 in amino acids: CASSVEGTGLGTEAFF. CDR3 nucleotide sequence: TGTGCCAGCAGCGTAGAAGGGACAGGCCTGGGTACTGAAGCTTTCTTT.

The chain couples TRBV19 to TRBJ1-5; maybe TRBD1 (6 bases). V shed 3 bases and J shed 5 bases, with 8 bases lying between them. The CDR3 runs to 13 residues. From germline, CDR1 is LNHDA and CDR2 SQIVND (reference sequence). CDR3 DNA: TGTGCCAGTAGTATCGAGGGGGATCAGCCCCAGCATTTT. Its translation is CASSIEGDQPQHF.

The CDR3 region is CASSPGTGGLGRHTDTQYF. The DNA for the CDR3 is TGTGCCAGCAGCCCCGGGACAGGGGGTCTCGGGAGGCACACAGATACGCAGTATTTT. The genes are TRBV11-1 and TRBJ2-3; 11 nucleotides agree with TRBD1. Germline assignment: CDR1 SGHAT and CDR2 FQDESV (reference sequence). V shed 5 bases, J shed 2 bases, and the junction held 15 bases outside the gene matches. This CDR3 is 19 amino acids long.

DNA for the CDR3: TGTGCCAGCAGTGAAAGAGGGGGGGCCGATACGCAGTATTTT. It specifies CASSERGGADTQYF. The rearrangement joins TRBV6-1 to TRBJ2-3, with D perhaps matching TRBD2 (7 bases). Trimming removed 2 bases at V and 6 bases at J, with 12 bases between. There are 14 residues in the CDR3. The germline gives CDR1 MNHNS, CDR2 SASEGT.

The rearrangement joins TRBV2 to TRBJ2-7; 9 nucleotides agree with TRBD1. Trimming took 8 bases from V and 2 from J; bases not matched to a gene: 4. This CDR3 comprises 13 residues. Germline lookup yields CDR1 SNHLY and CDR2 FYNNEI. The CDR3 here is CASGGQGPYEQYF. The CDR3 nucleotides are TGTGCCAGCGGGGGACAGGGACCCTACGAGCAGTACTTC.

This chain joins TRBV5-6 and TRBJ2-2, with 7 bases aligning to TRBD1. The CDR3 extends over 17 amino acids. CDR1 and CDR2 (germline): SGHDT, YYEEEE. The V and J ends lost 4 bases and 1 base, in that order; junction bases with no gene match: 10. The CDR3 DNA sequence: TGTGCCAGCAGCCAAGACAGGGTTCGGGGGAACACCGGGGAGCTGTTTTTT. Its translation is CASSQDRVRGNTGELFF.